This TCR beta chain was found in a study of cytomegalovirus exposure and HLA in healthy donors. Points from the study as a whole: The study put 150 to 200 TCR beta chains on its list as cytomegalovirus-associated.

In the case of this clone: Its specificity is not known.

Generated by immunoSEQ multiplex PCR, the TCRdb table keeps only in-frame clones and is missing some. The repertoire holds roughly 180,000 clones, with about 89% as singletons. The study drew the donors from its approximately 110-subject validation cohort, separate from the roughly 700-subject first cohort. Sequenced material: PBMCs. The sequence was obtained from a young man in good health and CMV-seropositive.

In DNA form, the CDR3 reads TGTGCCAGCAGACCCGGACTAGCATACACAGATACGCAGTATTTT. Amino acids: CASRPGLAYTDTQYF. The chain uses TRBV2 and TRBJ2-3; 8 bases are a match to TRBD2. Germline CDR1 and CDR2: SNHLY and FYNNEI. This CDR3 comprises 15 residues. V gave up 6 bases and J gave up 2 bases; unmatched junction bases: 7.